Below are 8 T cell receptor beta chains sequenced from a single sample in a study of spatial heterogeneity in lung cancer. Time point described: sample taken at primary tumor resection. Whole RNA from tumor, nontumor lung or frozen PBMC was sequenced unsorted. TCRdb ran MiXCR on the 5' RACE reads and lists one entry per CDR3 protein. The sample records a few thousand distinct CDR3 sequences, around 18% being singletons. Specimen: normal lung tissue next to the tumor, collected at surgery. The receptors shown here come from a male donor with early-stage non-small cell lung cancer.

By share, this clonotype ranks as medium-sized (0.01 to 0.1%). J is TRBJ2-1 and V is TRBV9; D uncertain. The CDR3 has 13 residues. The germline CDR1 and CDR2 sequences are SGDLS and YYNGEE. The ends were cut back, 3 bases at V and 9 bases at J, with 13 bases in the middle. DNA of the CDR3: TGTGCCAGCAGCGGTGGGCCAGTCGGTGAGCAGTTCTTC. It is translated as CASSGGPVGEQFF.

This clonotype was seen a few times. The chain joins TRBV29-1 to TRBJ2-2, with D unresolved. V was pared by 0 bases and J by 3 bases, with 17 bases between. Germline CDR1 reads SQVTM; CDR2 reads ANQGSEA. This CDR3 is built from 17 residues. This CDR3 reads CSVEDLGPIGDTGELFF. In DNA, the CDR3 is TGCAGCGTTGAAGATCTCGGACCCATCGGCGACACCGGGGAGCTGTTTTTT.

This clonotype was recorded at least ten times. The chain links TRBV7-9 to TRBJ2-3; no firm D call. Between the trimmed V and J ends, which lost 6 bases and 6 bases, there was a span of 7 bases. The CDR3 contains 11 residues. The germline V gene has CDR1 SEHNR and CDR2 FQNEAQ (reference sequence). As DNA, the CDR3 is TGTGCCAGCAGGGCCCGGGATACGCAGTATTTT. It encodes CASRARDTQYF.

In its sample, this clonotype was seen many times. The junction does not match germline at one end; this may be a read error. The genes are TRBV6-5 and TRBJ1-1; D unresolved. The CDR3 runs 11 residues. Germline V gene data show CDR1 as MNHEY and CDR2 as SVGAGI. The DNA of the CDR3 is TGTGCCAGTCACACTAACACTGAAGCTTTTTTT. The encoded protein is CASHTNTEAFF.

In its sample, this clonotype ranks as medium-sized (0.01 to 0.1%). The rearrangement uses TRBV11-2 and TRBJ1-1, with D unresolved. This CDR3 spans 13 amino acids. Germline V gene data show CDR1 as SGHAT and CDR2 as FQNNGV. V dropped 2 bases and J dropped 4 bases, with 8 bases sitting between them. The chain's CDR3 is CASSLRLVTEAFF. CDR3 nucleotides: TGTGCCAGCAGCTTACGACTGGTCACTGAAGCTTTCTTT.

The chain employs TRBV24-1 and TRBJ1-3, with D possibly being TRBD1 (6 bases). There are 13 residues in the CDR3. The germline gives CDR1 KGHDR, CDR2 SFDVKD. V lost 10 bases, J lost 0 bases, and 9 bases lay in between. The CDR3 here is CATSDSSGNTIYF. DNA of the CDR3: TGTGCCACTTCGGACAGCTCTGGAAACACCATATATTTT.

In its sample, this clonotype is medium-sized. The gene calls are TRBV2 and TRBJ2-7, with 7 bases that match TRBD1. The germline gives CDR1 SNHLY, CDR2 FYNNEI. Trimming cost V 6 bases and J 0 bases; bases outside gene matches: 8. CDR3 length equals 15 residues. The CDR3 protein is CASSLQGLSSYEQYF. The DNA for the CDR3 is TGTGCCAGCAGCCTACAGGGGCTCAGCTCCTACGAGCAGTACTTC.

By proportion, this clonotype is medium-sized. J is TRBJ1-5 and V is TRBV29-1; TRBD1 matches at 8 bases. The V segment lost 4 bases and the J segment 6 bases; nucleotides outside the gene matches: 11. The CDR3 length is 15 residues. Per the germline V gene, CDR1 is SQVTM and CDR2 is ANQGSEA. CDR3 in DNA: TGCAGCGTTGTTTGGCAGGGGGCCGGAGCTCAGCCCCAGCATTTT. Translation gives CSVVWQGAGAQPQHF.